One and the same sample provided the 21 T cell receptor beta chains below, sequenced in a study of shared clonotypes between healthy human individuals. The data were produced by immunoSEQ multiplex PCR, yet TCRdb's version contains in-frame clones alone and is incomplete. This table holds about 480,000 clones, over 75% found once. What was sequenced was PBMCs. These receptors were obtained from a woman aged 40 to 55 in good health. Some clones in this sample may be carry-over from other donors' samples.

The chain recombines TRBV5-4 with TRBJ1-1, with D perhaps matching TRBD1 (6 bases). This CDR3 has 17 residues. Trimming removed 1 base from V and 0 bases from J, with 16 bases in between. CDR1 and CDR2 from the germline V gene are SGHNT and YYREEE (reference sequence). The DNA of the CDR3 is TGTGCCAGCAGCTTGTCCCCGCAAGGGGGGATGAACACTGAAGCTTTCTTT. Translating gives CASSLSPQGGMNTEAFF.

Written as DNA, the CDR3 is TGTGCCAGCAGTTCGGACAGCTCTAACACTGAAGCTTTCTTT. Its protein is CASSSDSSNTEAFF. The gene calls are TRBV2 and TRBJ1-1; D is perhaps TRBD1 (6 bases). Looked up from germline, CDR1 is SNHLY and CDR2 is FYNNEI. V was clipped by 5 bases and J by 2 bases, with 12 bases between them. CDR3 size: 14 residues.

In DNA form, the CDR3 reads TGTGCCAGCAGCCCCCGGGGGACACATACGCAGTATTTT. It encodes CASSPRGTHTQYF. The rearrangement links TRBV5-6 to TRBJ2-3; D possibly matches TRBD1 or TRBD2 (6 bases each). The V and J ends lost 4 bases and 7 bases respectively, with 13 bases between them. The CDR3 contains 13 residues. Germline CDR1 SGHDT, CDR2 YYEEEE.

This clone has only one observation. V gene TRBV28 combines with J gene TRBJ1-2; 9 bases are shared with TRBD1. V lost 7 bases and J lost 8; bases outside the gene matches: 11. The CDR3 is 14 amino acids. Germline loops: CDR1 MDHEN, CDR2 SYDVKM. The CDR3 reads CASTAQGAVWGYTF. The CDR3 region has the DNA TGTGCCAGCACCGCACAGGGGGCGGTTTGGGGCTACACCTTC.

The rearrangement uses TRBV4-2 and TRBJ2-7; 8 bases align to TRBD2. The CDR3 contains 15 residues. Trimming cost V 5 bases and J 0 bases; bases outside gene matches: 6. Germline CDR1 and CDR2: LGHNA and YNFKEQ. The CDR3 DNA is TGTGCCAGCAGCACCACTAGCGGAGGCTCCTACGAGCAGTACTTC. It specifies CASSTTSGGSYEQYF.

CDR3 residues: CASSYSFLAGGRTQYF. The CDR3 nucleotides read TGTGCCAGCAGTTACTCGTTCTTAGCGGGGGGGAGGACCCAGTACTTC. The chain combines TRBV6-5 with TRBJ2-5, with 11 nucleotides matching TRBD2. The germline V gene encodes CDR1 MNHEY and CDR2 SVGAGI. The CDR3 has 16 residues. V shed 0 bases, J shed 7 bases, and the junction held 7 bases outside the gene matches.

The chain's CDR3 is CASSIGGQVARYQHF. CDR3 sequence (DNA): TGTGCCAGTAGTATAGGAGGACAGGTTGCCCGGTACCAGCATTTT. This chain joins TRBV19 and TRBJ1-5; 7 bases match TRBD1. Germline V lookup: CDR1 LNHDA, CDR2 SQIVND (reference sequence). The J segment lost 12 bases and the V segment lost 1 base, leaving 12 bases of the junction unmatched. The CDR3 runs to 15 residues.

J is TRBJ2-1 and V is TRBV11-2; D is possibly TRBD2 (5 bases). The V end was cut by 7 bases, the J end by 0 bases, with 13 bases between. The germline V gene has CDR1 SGHAT and CDR2 FQNNGV. The CDR3 contains 15 residues. Written as DNA, the CDR3 is TGTGCCAGCACCCCCGGGAAGAGCTCCTACAATGAGCAGTTCTTC. This translates into CASTPGKSSYNEQFF.

The chain is built from TRBV6-5 and TRBJ2-1; TRBD2 matches at 8 bases. The germline V gene encodes CDR1 MNHEY and CDR2 SVGAGI. V was clipped by 6 bases and J by 2 bases; unmatched bases: 6. The CDR3 has 15 amino acids. The CDR3 DNA is TGTGCCAGCAGAGGAAGCGGGGGACCCTACAATGAGCAGTTCTTC. This codes for CASRGSGGPYNEQFF.

J is TRBJ2-2 and V is TRBV7-2, with D possibly matching TRBD2 (6 bases). V lost 3 bases, J lost 4 bases, and 21 bases lay in between. This CDR3 spans 18 amino acids. CDR1 and CDR2 from the germline V gene are SGHTA and FQGNSA. CDR3 coding DNA: TGTGCCAGCAGCTTCCGGGGGTTTATTGGAGAGAGCACCGGGGAGCTGTTTTTT. It specifies CASSFRGFIGESTGELFF.

The rearrangement uses TRBV27 and TRBJ1-1, with 10 nucleotides matching TRBD1. This CDR3 has 15 amino acids. Trimming at V came to 5 bases and at J to 7 bases, leaving 10 bases not matched to a gene. CDR1 MNHEY and CDR2 SMNVEV come from the germline V gene (reference sequence). The CDR3 spells CASSTRDRGDGEAFF. DNA for the CDR3: TGTGCCAGCAGTACTCGGGACAGGGGAGATGGTGAAGCTTTCTTT.

The chain carries TRBV11-2 and TRBJ2-2, with a possible D match to TRBD2 (5 bases). This CDR3 is built from 17 residues. Germline V CDR1 and CDR2: SGHAT, FQNNGV. V dropped 7 bases and J dropped 6 bases, with 24 bases sitting between them. DNA for the CDR3: TGTGCCAGCACCTCACAGCGGATATCGAACCGTCCCGGGGAGCTGTTTTTT. It yields the protein CASTSQRISNRPGELFF.

In DNA, the CDR3 is TGTGCCAGCAGCCTAGACAGGGTTGTGGATGAGCAGTTCTTC. This codes for CASSLDRVVDEQFF. The genes are TRBV6-1 and TRBJ2-1; TRBD1 agrees at 7 bases. CDR1 is MNHNS, CDR2 SASEGT, per germline. V was pared by 6 bases and J by 8 bases, with 10 bases of the junction left unmatched. The CDR3 loop spans 14 amino acids.

J is TRBJ2-7 and V is TRBV7-2; TRBD1 matches at 7 bases. The ends lost 4 bases at V and 5 bases at J; junction bases unmatched: 11. Germline CDR1 is SGHTA and CDR2 is FQGNSA. The length of the CDR3 is 15 residues. The CDR3: CASSSPHRGEHEQYF. Here the CDR3 DNA reads TGTGCCAGCAGCTCTCCCCACAGGGGAGAACACGAGCAGTACTTC.

V and J are TRBV5-1 and TRBJ1-3; TRBD1 might be the D (5 bases). V dropped 3 bases and J dropped 1 base, with 11 bases sitting between them. CDR1 and CDR2 from the germline V gene are SGHRS and YFSETQ. This CDR3 has 15 residues. The CDR3 DNA sequence: TGCGCCAGCAGCTCGTTGACAGCGTCTGGAAACACCATATATTTT. It is translated as CASSSLTASGNTIYF. The full variable domain, rest sourced from reference TRBV5-1 and TRBJ1-3, is KAGVTQTPRYLIKTRGQQVTLSCSPISGHRSVSWYQQTPGQGLQFLFEYFSETQRNKGNFPGRFSGRQFSNSRSEMNVSTLELGDSALYLCASSSLTASGNTIYFGEGSWLTVV.

CDR3 DNA sequence: TGTGCCAGCAGCTTAGTGTTCACAGATACGCAGTATTTT. Its protein product is CASSLVFTDTQYF. J is TRBJ2-3 and V is TRBV11-3, with D unclear. Trimming took off 1 base at V and 2 bases at J, with 4 bases between the two ends. This CDR3 region has 13 residues. The V gene's germline CDR1 is SGHNT and CDR2 YENEEA.

V gene TRBV11-2 combines with J gene TRBJ2-2, with unresolved D. Germline values: CDR1 SGHAT, CDR2 FQNNGV. The CDR3 runs to 12 residues. Trimming removed 6 bases at V and 8 bases at J, with 10 bases between. CDR3 in amino acids: CASREGLGELFF. CDR3 DNA: TGTGCCAGCAGGGAAGGCCTGGGGGAGCTGTTTTTT.

The chain is built from TRBV7-9 and TRBJ2-1; the D is unclear. Germline assignment: CDR1 SEHNR and CDR2 FQNEAQ (reference sequence). Trimming pared 1 base from V and 4 bases from J, leaving 11 bases between. This CDR3 is 15 amino acids long. CDR3 sequence reads: CASSLDKPGYNEQFF. The CDR3 nucleotides read TGTGCCAGCAGCTTAGACAAGCCGGGTTACAATGAGCAGTTCTTC. Supplemented by reference TRBV7-9 and TRBJ2-1, the full variable domain reads DTGVSQNPRHKITKRGQNVTFRCDPISEHNRLYWYRQTLGQGPEFLTYFQNEAQLEKSRLLSDRFSAERPKGSFSTLEIQRTEQGDSAMYLCASSLDKPGYNEQFFGPGTRLTVL.

This chain joins TRBV14 and TRBJ1-1; no definite D call. Germline CDR1 reads SGHDN; CDR2 reads FVKESK. The CDR3 covers 13 residues. The ends were cut back, 6 bases at V and 0 bases at J, with 8 bases in the middle. The CDR3 here is CASSGDMNTEAFF. CDR3 nucleotides: TGTGCCAGCAGTGGTGACATGAACACTGAAGCTTTCTTT.

The chain carries TRBV6-4 and TRBJ2-5, with 7 bases fitting TRBD1. In germline, CDR1 is MRHNA, CDR2 SNTAGT. This CDR3 is 18 amino acids long. The trim removed 4 bases at V and 3 bases at J, leaving 17 bases unmatched. The CDR3 nucleotides read TGTGCCAGCAGTGTATTCCACCGGGACAGAAGGTCGGAAGAGACCCAGTACTTC. This encodes CASSVFHRDRRSEETQYF.

The V gene is TRBV4-3, the J gene TRBJ2-7; no clear D. The CDR3 consists of 14 residues. CDR1 and CDR2 from the germline V gene are LGHNA and YSLEER. Trimming pared 2 bases from V and 2 bases from J, leaving 10 bases between. CDR3 sequence (DNA): TGCGCCAGCAGCCAAACAGAAGGACCCTACGAGCAGTACTTC. Protein sequence: CASSQTEGPYEQYF.